This TCR beta chain was observed in a study of Graves' ophthalmopathy and Graves' hyperthyroidism. General study findings and limits: Most expanded thyroid clonotypes above 0.001 frequency also appeared in blood.

For repertoire sequencing, the TCR beta CDR3 regions were amplified from RNA transcripts. The library came from an HTBI-primed first-round RT-PCR and a second-round multiplex PCR. TCRdb fed the multiplex PCR reads into MiXCR, producing one record per CDR3 protein. The sample shows about 210,000 distinct CDR3 sequences, just under 30% of them seen only once. A duration under 3 months, NOSPECS ≥4, CAS ≥3 and moderate-to-severe activity characterized the donors with ophthalmopathy. Ten or more counts support this clonotype. What it binds is unknown. Germline values: CDR1 PRHDT, CDR2 FYEKMQ (reference sequence). CDR3 length: 14 amino acids. V shed 5 bases and J shed 9 bases, with 14 bases lying between them.

Sequenced material: peripheral blood. V gene TRBV13 combines with J gene TRBJ1-6; D unclear. This clonotype was sampled from a man in his fifties or sixties with Graves' ophthalmopathy. This CDR3 is CASSIRTPSSPLHF. The CDR3 region has the DNA TGTGCCAGCAGCATTCGGACCCCGAGTTCACCCCTCCACTTT.